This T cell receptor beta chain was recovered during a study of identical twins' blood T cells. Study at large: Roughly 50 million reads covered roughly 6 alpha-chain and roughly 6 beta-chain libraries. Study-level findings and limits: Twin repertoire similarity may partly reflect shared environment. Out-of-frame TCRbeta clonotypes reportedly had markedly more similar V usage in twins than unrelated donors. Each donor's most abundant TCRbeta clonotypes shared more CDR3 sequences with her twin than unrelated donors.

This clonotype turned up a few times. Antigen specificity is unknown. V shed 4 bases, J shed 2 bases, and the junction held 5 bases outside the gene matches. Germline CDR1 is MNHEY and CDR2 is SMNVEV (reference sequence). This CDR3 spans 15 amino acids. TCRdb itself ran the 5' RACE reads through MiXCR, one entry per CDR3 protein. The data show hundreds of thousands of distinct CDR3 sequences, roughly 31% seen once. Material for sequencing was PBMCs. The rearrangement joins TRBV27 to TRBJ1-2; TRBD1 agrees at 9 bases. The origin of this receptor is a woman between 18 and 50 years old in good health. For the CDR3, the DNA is TGTGCCAGCAGTTCCGGACAGGGGTGGAACTATGGCTACACCTTC. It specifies CASSSGQGWNYGYTF.